The rows below give T cell receptor beta chains drawn from one sample of a study of cytomegalovirus exposure and HLA in healthy donors. Profiled with immunoSEQ multiplex PCR; TCRdb holds only in-frame clones, not every one. Seen here are over 45,000 clones, approximately 95% observed once, and the top ten hold around 5.5%. Input material: PBMCs. These receptors all come from a woman under 30 in good health and CMV-seronegative. Each CDR3 is given with its conserved first and last residue. D genes are given only for firm matches. Clone size is not always given. Where it is, it says once, few, many or a class for expanded clones.

TRBD1	TRBV5-1	TRBJ2-1	NA	CASSPGPGTGYNEQFF	TGCGCCAGCAGCCCAGGTCCCGGGACAGGGTACAATGAGCAGTTCTTC
NA	TRBV14	TRBJ2-7	NA	CASSQASFSYEQYF	TGTGCCAGCAGCCAAGCTTCCTTCTCCTACGAGCAGTACTTC
TRBD1	TRBV29-1	TRBJ1-5	NA	CSVVDQGDNQPQHF	TGCAGCGTTGTTGATCAGGGGGACAATCAGCCCCAGCATTTT
TRBD2	TRBV27	TRBJ2-1	NA	CASSLLAGGGNEQFF	TGTGCCAGCAGTTTATTAGCGGGGGGAGGGAATGAGCAGTTCTTC
TRBD1	TRBV5-7	TRBJ1-6	NA	CASSTGWVTLHF	TGTGCCAGCTCGACAGGGTGGGTGACCCTCCACTTT
NA	TRBV19	TRBJ2-2	once	CASRTSSGGELFF	TGTGCCAGTAGAACTAGCTCGGGCGGGGAGCTGTTTTTT
TRBD1	TRBV5-6	TRBJ1-2	NA	CASSGDSYGYTF	TGTGCCAGCAGCGGGGACAGCTATGGCTACACCTTC
NA	TRBV30	TRBJ2-1	NA	CAWSNGVRGEQFF	TGTGCCTGGAGTAATGGAGTTCGGGGGGAGCAGTTCTTC
NA	TRBV18	TRBJ1-1	NA	CASSPSGQLNTEAFF	TGTGCCAGCTCACCAAGTGGACAACTGAACACTGAAGCTTTCTTT
NA	TRBV11-2	TRBJ2-5	NA	CASSLVREGGTQYF	TGTGCCAGCAGCTTAGTGCGGGAAGGTGGGACCCAGTACTTC
TRBD1	TRBV11-2	TRBJ2-5	NA	CASSRWTGYETQYF	TGTGCCAGCAGCCGATGGACAGGGTACGAGACCCAGTACTTC
NA	TRBV18	TRBJ2-7	NA	CASSPRKGQIYEQYF	TGTGCCAGCTCACCACGGAAGGGGCAAATCTACGAGCAGTACTTC
TRBD1	TRBV18	TRBJ2-7	NA	CASSPQGGNEQYF	TGTGCCAGCTCACCACAAGGGGGCAACGAGCAGTACTTC
TRBD1	TRBV6-1	TRBJ2-5	once	CASSEMGQGETQYF	TGTGCCAGCAGTGAAATGGGACAGGGAGAGACCCAGTACTTC
TRBD1	TRBV2	TRBJ2-1	NA	CASSRGQPLGVYEQFF	TGTGCCAGCAGTCGGGGACAGCCTCTGGGAGTCTATGAGCAGTTCTTC
NA	TRBV19	TRBJ2-1	NA	CASRSLSYNEQFF	TGTGCCAGTAGGTCTCTTTCCTACAATGAGCAGTTCTTC
NA	TRBV19	TRBJ1-1	NA	CASSIGQLNTEAFF	TGTGCCAGTAGTATAGGACAGCTAAACACTGAAGCTTTCTTT
NA	TRBV4-3	TRBJ2-2	few	CASSQGQENTGELFF	TGCGCCAGCAGCCAAGGACAGGAGAACACCGGGGAGCTGTTTTTT
NA	TRBV7-2	TRBJ2-3	NA	CASSWSDADTQYF	TGTGCCAGCAGCTGGAGTGATGCAGATACGCAGTATTTT
NA	TRBV27	TRBJ2-2	NA	CASSPNMPANTGELFF	TGTGCCAGCAGCCCTAATATGCCTGCGAACACCGGGGAGCTGTTTTTT
TRBD1	TRBV28	TRBJ2-1	once	CASSRPPFTGRRGNEQFF	TGTGCCAGCAGTAGACCACCATTTACAGGGCGCAGGGGGAATGAGCAGTTCTTC
TRBD1	TRBV5-4	TRBJ2-5	once	CASSAYQWTGFETQYF	TGTGCCAGCAGCGCCTACCAATGGACAGGGTTTGAGACCCAGTACTTC
TRBD1	TRBV9	TRBJ1-2	NA	CASSATGGFGYTF	TGTGCCAGCAGCGCTACAGGGGGTTTTGGCTACACCTTC
TRBD1	TRBV9	TRBJ2-6	NA	CASSVGGGAFLGANVLTF	TGTGCCAGCAGCGTAGGAGGGGGCGCGTTCTTAGGGGCCAACGTCCTGACTTTC
NA	TRBV30	TRBJ1-5	NA	CAWSVNRVVRNQPQHF	TGTGCCTGGAGTGTTAACAGGGTCGTACGCAATCAGCCCCAGCATTTT
NA	TRBV2	TRBJ2-3	NA	CASSEARGPPDTQYF	TGTGCCAGCAGTGAAGCGCGGGGGCCTCCAGATACGCAGTATTTT
TRBD1	TRBV7-2	TRBJ1-1	NA	CASSTLRQGAEAFF	TGTGCCAGCAGCACCCTTAGACAGGGGGCTGAAGCTTTCTTT
TRBD2	TRBV6-1	TRBJ2-1	NA	CASGLSGGEYNEQFF	TGTGCCAGCGGATTGAGCGGGGGGGAGTACAATGAGCAGTTCTTC
TRBD2	TRBV6-1	TRBJ2-3	NA	CASSVSAGSRTDTQYF	TGTGCCAGCAGTGTGTCAGCGGGGAGTCGCACAGATACGCAGTATTTT